The source of this T cell receptor beta chain is a study of early T cells in non-severe SARS-CoV-2 infection. Turning to the study itself: Sequencing input comprised bulk RNA from unsorted whole blood; chain pairing was not available.

Germline CDR1 and CDR2: WSHSY and SAAADI. V gave up 3 bases and J gave up 3 bases, with 9 bases separating them. The CDR3 has 15 amino acids. From the 5' RACE reads, TCRdb called clonotypes with MiXCR, one entry per CDR3 protein. Here the sample spans roughly 63,000 distinct CDR3 sequences, around 12% being singletons. The sample here was whole blood, taken at baseline. The rearrangement uses TRBV10-2 and TRBJ1-6; D is ambiguous. The clonotype comes from an adult who was a healthcare worker with PCR-confirmed SARS-CoV-2 infection or an uninfected control (not recorded which). The donor label of this sample is uncertain. CDR3 loop: CASSEGDNYNSPLHF. The CDR3 region has the DNA TGCGCCAGCAGTGAAGGAGACAACTATAATTCACCCCTCCACTTT.